This paragraph reports one T cell receptor (beta chain). With 3 bases clipped from V and 1 base from J, the junction kept 5 bases outside the gene matches. The CDR3 consists of 15 residues. Germline assignment: CDR1 SGDLS and CDR2 YYNGEE. The data stem from a study of long-term antiretroviral therapy in people with HIV. The wider study: Some samples came about a decade before the 2015 immediate-ART recommendation, and these were the earliest.

Sampling of each donor yielded at least one pre-ART PBMC sample and at least two post-ART PBMC samples. It was version v3.0 of the immunoSEQ assay that was run at survey level. Some clones are missing from TCRdb's copy, which holds only in-frame ones; the method was immunoSEQ multiplex PCR. The sample holds about 17,000 clones, under 85% seen once. Sequencing was performed on unsorted PBMCs, taken 0.3 years after starting antiretroviral therapy. The sequence was obtained from a woman aged 50 to 60 with HIV. V gene TRBV9 combines with J gene TRBJ1-1; 8 bases are shared with TRBD1. CDR3 loop: CASSGGQGQNTEAFF. The CDR3 DNA reads as TGTGCCAGCAGCGGAGGACAGGGCCAGAACACTGAAGCTTTCTTT.